This T cell receptor (beta chain) stems from a study of radiotherapy plus CTLA-4 blockade in lung cancer. Study-level information: Objective response rate was 15% to 20%; disease control rate, 25% to 35%. Notes on the study in general: Radiotherapy plus ipilimumab was followed by expansion in blood of tumor-derived TCR clones.

The data were produced by immunoSEQ multiplex PCR, yet TCRdb's version contains in-frame clones alone and is incomplete. Of 32,000 or so clones listed, 60% to 85% are singletons. V gave up 9 bases and J gave up 0 bases; unmatched junction bases: 11. CDR3 length: 17 amino acids. The V gene's germline CDR1 is SGHTA and CDR2 FQGNSA. For this clone: The antigen remains undetermined.

The clonotype comes from a human donor with non-small cell lung cancer that progressed on radiotherapy plus ipilimumab. The V call is TRBV7-2, the J call TRBJ1-6; 7 nucleotides line up with TRBD1. This material consisted of peripheral blood, taken from a patient treated with radiotherapy plus ipilimumab. The CDR3 reads CASSNRGPSSYNSPLHF. The DNA for the CDR3 is TGTGCCAGTTCCAACAGGGGCCCGAGCTCCTATAATTCACCCCTCCACTTT.